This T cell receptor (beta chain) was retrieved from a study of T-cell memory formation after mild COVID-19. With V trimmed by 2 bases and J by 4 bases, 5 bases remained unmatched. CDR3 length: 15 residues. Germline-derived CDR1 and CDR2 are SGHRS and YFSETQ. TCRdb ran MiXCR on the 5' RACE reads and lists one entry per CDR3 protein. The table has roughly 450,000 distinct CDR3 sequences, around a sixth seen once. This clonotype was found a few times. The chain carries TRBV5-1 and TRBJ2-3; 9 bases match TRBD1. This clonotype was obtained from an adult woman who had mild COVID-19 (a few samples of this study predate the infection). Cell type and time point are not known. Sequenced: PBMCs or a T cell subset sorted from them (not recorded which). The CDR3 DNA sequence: TGCGCCAGCAGCTTCGGGACAGGGTTTTCAGATACGCAGTATTTT. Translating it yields CASSFGTGFSDTQYF. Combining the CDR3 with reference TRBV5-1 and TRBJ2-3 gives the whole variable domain KAGVTQTPRYLIKTRGQQVTLSCSPISGHRSVSWYQQTPGQGLQFLFEYFSETQRNKGNFPGRFSGRQFSNSRSEMNVSTLELGDSALYLCASSFGTGFSDTQYFGPGTRLTVL.